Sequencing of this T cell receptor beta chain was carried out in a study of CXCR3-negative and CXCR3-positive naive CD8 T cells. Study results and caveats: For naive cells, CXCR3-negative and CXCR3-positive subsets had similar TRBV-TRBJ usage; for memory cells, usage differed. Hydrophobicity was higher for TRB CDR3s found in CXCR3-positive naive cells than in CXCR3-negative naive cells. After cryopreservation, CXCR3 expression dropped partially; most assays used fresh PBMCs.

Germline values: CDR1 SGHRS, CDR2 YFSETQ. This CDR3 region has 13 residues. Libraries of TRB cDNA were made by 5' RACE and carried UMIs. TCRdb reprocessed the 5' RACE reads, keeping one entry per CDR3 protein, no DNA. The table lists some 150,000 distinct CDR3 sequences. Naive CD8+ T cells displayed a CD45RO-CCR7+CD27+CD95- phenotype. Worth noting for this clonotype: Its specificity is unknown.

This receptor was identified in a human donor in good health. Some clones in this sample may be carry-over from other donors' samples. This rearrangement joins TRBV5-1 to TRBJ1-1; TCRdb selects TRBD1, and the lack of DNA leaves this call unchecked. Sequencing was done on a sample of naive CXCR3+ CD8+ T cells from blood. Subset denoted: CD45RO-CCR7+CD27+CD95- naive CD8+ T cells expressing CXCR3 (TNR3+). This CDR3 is CAPSGSLPDEAFF.